One sample yielded the 21 T cell receptor beta chains listed below, sequenced in a study of T cell responses to AZD1222 COVID-19 vaccine. TCRdb's copy holds only in-frame clones and misses some; the assay was immunoSEQ multiplex PCR. The table shows about 150,000 clones, with 92% occurring only once. The sample here was peripheral blood, taken 28 days after the second AZD1222 dose. These receptors were obtained from an adult who received the AZD1222 COVID-19 vaccine.

The chain uses TRBV3-1 (or the pseudogene TRBV3-2) and TRBJ1-3, with no clear D. The V gene lost 4 bases and the J gene lost 0 bases, with 4 bases spanning the gap. Germline loops: CDR1 LGHDT, CDR2 YNNKEL (reference sequence). The CDR3 extends over 13 amino acids. CDR3: CASSRNSGNTIYF. The CDR3 DNA reads as TGTGCCAGCAGCCGAAACTCTGGAAACACCATATATTTT.

The chain uses TRBV28 and TRBJ1-2, with 11 bases aligning to TRBD1. Germline values: CDR1 MDHEN, CDR2 SYDVKM. J lost 12 bases, V lost 3 bases, and 3 bases had no gene match. The CDR3 runs 12 residues. CDR3 coding DNA: TGTGCCAGCAGTTTGGGACAGGGGGGTCACACCTTC. Encoded protein: CASSLGQGGHTF.

This chain joins TRBV7-3 and TRBJ2-1, with a possible D match to TRBD1 (6 bases). The CDR3 totals 16 residues. CDR1 SGHTA and CDR2 FQGTGA come from the germline V gene. The ends were cut back, 2 bases at V and 10 bases at J, with 21 bases in the middle. This chain's CDR3 is CASSLGTGTPPREQFF. CDR3 DNA: TGTGCCAGCAGCTTAGGGACGGGGACACCTCCCCGGGAGCAGTTCTTC.

The chain employs TRBV2 and TRBJ1-2; perhaps TRBD1 as D (5 bases). CDR3 length equals 13 residues. Trimming removed 4 bases from V and 2 bases from J, with 8 bases in between. Germline values: CDR1 SNHLY, CDR2 FYNNEI. CDR3 loop: CASSVSGNYGYTF. For the CDR3, the DNA is TGTGCCAGCAGTGTGTCAGGGAACTATGGCTACACCTTC.

The V gene is TRBV9, the J gene TRBJ1-6; no clear D gene. Trimming removed 0 bases at V and 0 bases at J, with 7 bases between. This CDR3 has 16 residues. Germline V lookup: CDR1 SGDLS, CDR2 YYNGEE. CDR3 protein: CASSVARSSYNSPLHF. The CDR3 DNA reads TGTGCCAGCAGCGTAGCCCGGAGCTCCTATAATTCACCCCTCCACTTT. The full variable domain, its missing parts supplied by reference TRBV9 and TRBJ1-6, is DSGVTQTPKHLITATGQRVTLRCSPRSGDLSVYWYQQSLDQGLQFLIQYYNGEERAKGNILERFSAQQFPDLHSELNLSSLELGDSALYFCASSVARSSYNSPLHFGNGTRLTVT.

V gene TRBV2 combines with J gene TRBJ1-3; D unclear. Germline loops: CDR1 SNHLY, CDR2 FYNNEI. The length of the CDR3 is 12 residues. V was clipped by 3 bases and J by 0 bases, with 0 bases between them. CDR3 region: CASSDSGNTIYF. CDR3 DNA: TGTGCCAGCAGTGACTCTGGAAACACCATATATTTT.

This chain links TRBV7-3 with TRBJ2-1; 11 nucleotides agree with TRBD2. Germline V lookup: CDR1 SGHTA, CDR2 FQGTGA. The CDR3 runs to 13 residues. V lost 5 bases and J lost 10; bases outside the gene matches: 4. DNA of the CDR3: TGTGCCAGCAGCCCCCGACTAGCGGGAGAGCAGTTCTTC. Translating gives CASSPRLAGEQFF.

V is TRBV19 and J is TRBJ2-6; D is unresolved. The germline V gene has CDR1 LNHDA and CDR2 SQIVND (reference sequence). Trimming removed 6 bases at V and 0 bases at J, with 9 bases between. The CDR3 has 15 amino acids. This CDR3 is CASRRSYSGANVLTF. DNA for the CDR3: TGTGCCAGTAGGAGGTCCTACTCTGGGGCCAACGTCCTGACTTTC. Full variable domain (missing parts from reference TRBV19 and TRBJ2-6): DGGITQSPKYLFRKEGQNVTLSCEQNLNHDAMYWYRQDPGQGLRLIYYSQIVNDFQKGDIAEGYSVSREKKESFPLTVTSAQKNPTAFYLCASRRSYSGANVLTFGAGSRLTVL.

The V and J genes are TRBV7-2 and TRBJ1-1; D is ambiguous. The CDR3 extends over 14 amino acids. Germline V gene data show CDR1 as SGHTA and CDR2 as FQGNSA. The V and J ends lost 1 base and 2 bases respectively, with 8 bases between them. CDR3 loop: CASSLGARNTEAFF. The CDR3 DNA reads TGTGCCAGCAGCTTAGGGGCCCGTAACACTGAAGCTTTCTTT.

J is TRBJ2-7 and V is TRBV7-9; 10 bases are shared with TRBD1. CDR1 is SEHNR, CDR2 FQNEAQ, per germline (reference sequence). With 5 bases clipped from V and 5 bases from J, the junction kept 3 bases outside the gene matches. The CDR3 is made up of 13 amino acids. Here the CDR3 DNA reads TGTGCCAGCAGCCGGGACAGGGGAAACGAGCAGTACTTC. Translation: CASSRDRGNEQYF.

This chain connects TRBV5-4 to TRBJ2-7; 12 bases are shared with TRBD1. Losses at the gene ends were 4 bases for V and 3 bases for J; bases not matched to a gene: 5. The CDR3 length is 15 residues. Germline CDR1 reads SGHNT; CDR2 reads YYREEE (reference sequence). CDR3 sequence reads: CASSPGTGGVYEQYF. The CDR3 nucleotides are TGTGCCAGCAGCCCCGGGACAGGGGGCGTCTACGAGCAGTACTTC.

The genes are TRBV4-3 and TRBJ2-7; 8 nucleotides match TRBD1. CDR1 is LGHNA and CDR2 is YSLEER in the germline V gene. J lost 4 bases, V lost 0 bases, and 5 bases had no gene match. The CDR3 has 15 residues. The chain's CDR3 is CASSQDRQGAYEQYF. In DNA, the CDR3 is TGCGCCAGCAGCCAAGACCGGCAGGGGGCTTACGAGCAGTACTTC.

This chain joins TRBV12-3 or TRBV12-4 and TRBJ1-3; unclear D gene. The V and J ends lost 4 bases and 2 bases respectively, with 3 bases between them. The CDR3 is 12 residues long. CDR3 in amino acids: CASSSPGNTIYF. Written as DNA, the CDR3 is TGTGCCAGCAGTTCCCCTGGAAACACCATATATTTT.

The rearrangement joins TRBV5-4 to TRBJ2-1, with TRBD2 matching 7 bases. This CDR3 spans 15 amino acids. Looked up from germline, CDR1 is SGHNT and CDR2 is YYREEE (reference sequence). Trimming removed 0 bases from V and 0 bases from J; junction bases left unmatched: 0. The DNA for the CDR3 is TGTGCCAGCAGCTTGGGCGGGAGCTCCTACAATGAGCAGTTCTTC. It is translated as CASSLGGSSYNEQFF.

The genes are TRBV3-1 (or the pseudogene TRBV3-2) and TRBJ1-1; tentatively, D is TRBD1 (6 bases). The germline V gene encodes CDR1 LGHDT and CDR2 YNNKEL (reference sequence). V dropped 4 bases and J dropped 4 bases, with 19 bases sitting between them. This CDR3 spans 16 amino acids. The CDR3 loop is CASSPLWGGGGTEAFF. Written as DNA, the CDR3 is TGTGCCAGCAGCCCTTTGTGGGGGGGAGGGGGCACTGAAGCTTTCTTT.

Only one count was recorded for this clone. V usage is TRBV5-1 and J usage is TRBJ1-1; D call uncertain. V was shortened by 0 bases and J by 0 bases, with 9 bases between the two germline ends. The CDR3 runs 15 residues. The germline V gene encodes CDR1 SGHRS and CDR2 YFSETQ. CDR3 sequence: CASSLVGTLNTEAFF. CDR3 bases: TGCGCCAGCAGCTTGGTCGGAACTTTGAACACTGAAGCTTTCTTT.

The J gene is TRBJ1-5, the V gene TRBV19; D gene uncertain. This CDR3 spans 14 amino acids. V lost 1 base to trimming and J lost 3 bases, with 7 bases between them. The germline V gene has CDR1 LNHDA and CDR2 SQIVND (reference sequence). The CDR3 region is CASSIGLINQPQHF. CDR3 bases: TGTGCCAGTAGTATAGGGCTTATCAATCAGCCCCAGCATTTT. Full variable domain (outside the CDR3, taken from reference TRBV19 and TRBJ1-5): DGGITQSPKYLFRKEGQNVTLSCEQNLNHDAMYWYRQDPGQGLRLIYYSQIVNDFQKGDIAEGYSVSREKKESFPLTVTSAQKNPTAFYLCASSIGLINQPQHFGDGTRLSIL.

This clone occurred once. The CDR3, as DNA: TGTGCCAGCAGTGAAGACTATGGCTACACCTTC. This sequence encodes CASSEDYGYTF. V is TRBV25-1 and J is TRBJ1-2, with D hard to call. CDR1 and CDR2 from the germline V gene are MGHDK and SYGVNS. The CDR3 is 11 residues long. Trimming took off 2 bases at V and 3 bases at J, with 1 base between the two ends.

The J gene is TRBJ2-7, the V gene TRBV4-1; no clear D. Trimming shortened V by 3 bases and J by 1 base, and 13 bases separated the two germline ends. This CDR3 region has 15 residues. In germline, CDR1 is MGHRA, CDR2 YSYEKL. In DNA form, the CDR3 reads TGCGCCAGCAGCCATCGGGTAGTCGGGTCCTACGAGCAGTACTTC. Translation: CASSHRVVGSYEQYF.

V is TRBV19 and J is TRBJ2-3; 8 positions agree with TRBD2. Germline loops: CDR1 LNHDA, CDR2 SQIVND (reference sequence). This CDR3 contains 15 residues. Trimming took 4 bases from V and 4 from J; bases not matched to a gene: 7. Here the CDR3 reads CASSKRENLADTQYF. Written as DNA, the CDR3 is TGTGCCAGTAGTAAGCGGGAGAACCTTGCAGATACGCAGTATTTT.

The chain recombines TRBV7-2 with TRBJ2-7; 7 bases map to TRBD2. CDR1 and CDR2 from the germline V gene are SGHTA and FQGNSA. The J segment lost 7 bases and the V segment lost 7 bases, leaving 13 bases of the junction unmatched. The CDR3 is 14 residues long. Written as DNA, the CDR3 is TGTGCCAGCACGCCAGGGCGGGAGACGGAGGAGCAGTACTTC. The encoded protein is CASTPGRETEEQYF.